This TCR beta chain was retrieved from a study of shared clonotypes between healthy human individuals. Study at large: Participating donors consisted of a couple of women and a few men aged 18 to 49. Notes on the study in general: Across a handful of donors, naive CD4 shared 5% to 6%, naive CD8 around 3.8%, memory CD4 roughly 2.4%, memory CD8 under 0.5%.

Generated by immunoSEQ multiplex PCR, the TCRdb table keeps only in-frame clones and is missing some. The repertoire has millions of clones, about 95% of them found once; the top ten carry about 1.1%. Trimming pared 3 bases from V and 4 bases from J, leaving 15 bases between. The CDR3 contains 15 residues. CDR1 MGHDK and CDR2 SYGVNS come from the germline V gene. The table lists this clone with a few counts. No antigen is known for it. The naive CD8 population came from CD45RO-negative cells selected for CCR7, without terminally differentiated effector memory CD45RA+ cells. Nashville, Tennessee was home to all donors, each a Caucasian adult.

This receptor was taken from a man younger than 35 in good health. The chain employs TRBV25-1 and TRBJ1-1, with D unclear. Sequencing was performed on naive CD8+ T cells sorted from blood. The CDR3 is CASSDAGRRSTEAFF. The CDR3 DNA is TGTGCCAGCAGTGATGCCGGACGGAGGAGCACTGAAGCTTTCTTT.